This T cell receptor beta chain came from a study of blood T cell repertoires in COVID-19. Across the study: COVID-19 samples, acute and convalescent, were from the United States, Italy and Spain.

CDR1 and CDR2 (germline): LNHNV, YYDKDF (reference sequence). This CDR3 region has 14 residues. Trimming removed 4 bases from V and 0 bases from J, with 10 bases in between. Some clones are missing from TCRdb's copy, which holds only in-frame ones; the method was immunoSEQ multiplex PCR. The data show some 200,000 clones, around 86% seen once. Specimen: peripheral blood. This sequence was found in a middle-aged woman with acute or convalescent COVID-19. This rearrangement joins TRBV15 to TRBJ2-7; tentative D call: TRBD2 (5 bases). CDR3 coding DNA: TGTGCCACCAGCATCGGGAAGCCCTCCTACGAGCAGTACTTC. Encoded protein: CATSIGKPSYEQYF. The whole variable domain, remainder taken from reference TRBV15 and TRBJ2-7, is DAMVIQNPRYQVTQFGKPVTLSCSQTLNHNVMYWYQQKSSQAPKLLFHYYDKDFNNEADTPDNFQSRRPNTSFCFLDIRSPGLGDTAMYLCATSIGKPSYEQYFGPGTRLTVT.